This T cell receptor beta chain was captured by sequencing in a study of spatial heterogeneity in lung cancer. Overall study results and limits: Ubiquitous expanded tumor TCRs showed up in blood more at resection than follow-up.

The library protocol tagged each TCR cDNA with a unique molecular identifier. TCRdb used MiXCR to reprocess the 5' RACE reads, holding one entry per CDR3 protein. The profile covers approximately 29,000 distinct CDR3 sequences, with about 8.1% appearing a single time and under 40% taken by the ten largest. This clonotype has ten or more counts. Its antigen is undetermined. V dropped 6 bases and J dropped 2 bases, with 13 bases sitting between them. The CDR3 extends over 14 amino acids. CDR1 MDHEN and CDR2 SYDVKM come from the germline V gene. Time point here: sample taken at primary tumor resection. Whole RNA from tumor, nontumor lung or frozen PBMC was sequenced unsorted. The donor population consisted of 72 patients with untreated, early-stage non-small cell lung cancer.

This clonotype originated in a female donor with early-stage non-small cell lung cancer. The chain couples TRBV28 to TRBJ2-5; D tentatively reads TRBD1 or TRBD2 (5 bases each). The sequencing used PBMCs, collected at surgery. This CDR3 reads CASRAGTPQETQYF. The CDR3 DNA reads as TGTGCCAGCAGGGCCGGGACGCCACAAGAGACCCAGTACTTC. Drawing the rest from reference TRBV28 and TRBJ2-5, the complete variable domain is DVKVTQSSRYLVKRTGEKVFLECVQDMDHENMFWYRQDPGLGLRLIYFSYDVKMKEKGDIPEGYSVSREKKERFSLILESASTNQTSMYLCASRAGTPQETQYFGPGTRLLVL.